The next 13 T cell receptor beta chains were all read from a single sample in a study of blood T cell repertoires in COVID-19. Some clones are missing from TCRdb's copy, which holds only in-frame ones; the method was immunoSEQ multiplex PCR. The profile covers roughly 280,000 clones, with just under 90% appearing a single time and over 4% taken by the ten largest. The sequencing input was PBMCs or T cells enriched from blood (not recorded which). Every receptor here comes from a woman aged 25 to 45 with acute COVID-19.

The chain is built from TRBV25-1 and TRBJ2-2, with TRBD1 identical over 8 bases. After removal of 6 bases from V and 5 bases from J, the junction contained 5 bases not matched to a gene. Per germline, CDR1 MGHDK and CDR2 SYGVNS. The length of the CDR3 is 14 residues. CDR3: CASRDRGATGELFF. The CDR3 DNA follows: TGTGCCAGCAGAGACAGGGGAGCGACCGGGGAGCTGTTTTTT.

V is TRBV24-1 and J is TRBJ2-3; no clear D. The germline gives CDR1 KGHDR, CDR2 SFDVKD. Deletions cut 3 bases from V and 0 bases from J, with 9 bases between. The CDR3 spans 15 residues. The CDR3 reads CATSDPQSSTDTQYF. The CDR3 nucleotides read TGTGCCACCAGTGATCCACAGAGTAGCACAGATACGCAGTATTTT.

The chain joins TRBV11-2 to TRBJ1-1; D unresolved. V shed 7 bases and J shed 6 bases, with 15 bases lying between them. The germline gives CDR1 SGHAT, CDR2 FQNNGV. The CDR3 extends over 13 amino acids. DNA for the CDR3: TGTGCCAGCAACCTTCAACCGGGGTCTGAAGCTTTCTTT. Its protein is CASNLQPGSEAFF. Full variable domain (remainder filled in from reference TRBV11-2 and TRBJ1-1): EAGVAQSPRYKIIEKRQSVAFWCNPISGHATLYWYQQILGQGPKLLIQFQNNGVVDDSQLPKDRFSAERLKGVDSTLKIQPAKLEDSAVYLCASNLQPGSEAFFGQGTRLTVV.

CDR3 nucleotides: TGCGCCAGCAGCCCCGGGGCCTACGAGCAGTACTTC. Its protein product is CASSPGAYEQYF. The chain couples TRBV5-1 to TRBJ2-7; D is perhaps TRBD2 (5 bases). CDR3 length equals 12 residues. In germline, CDR1 is SGHRS, CDR2 YFSETQ. Trimming stripped 4 bases from V and 2 bases from J, with 7 bases between. The variable domain in full, with the rest retrieved from reference TRBV5-1 and TRBJ2-7, is KAGVTQTPRYLIKTRGQQVTLSCSPISGHRSVSWYQQTPGQGLQFLFEYFSETQRNKGNFPGRFSGRQFSNSRSEMNVSTLELGDSALYLCASSPGAYEQYFGPGTRLTVT.

The chain combines TRBV11-2 with TRBJ1-2; tentatively, D is TRBD1 (5 bases). V dropped 2 bases and J dropped 6 bases, with 19 bases sitting between them. CDR3 size: 16 residues. Germline V lookup: CDR1 SGHAT, CDR2 FQNNGV. CDR3 bases: TGTGCCAGCAGCTTACACCCAGGAGGGGTGGCTGATGGCTACACCTTC. Its translation is CASSLHPGGVADGYTF.

This clone has only a few counts. The gene calls are TRBV13 and TRBJ1-6; no reliable D call. The CDR3 totals 18 residues. The V gene lost 8 bases and the J gene lost 0 bases, with 20 bases spanning the gap. In germline, CDR1 is PRHDT, CDR2 FYEKMQ (reference sequence). CDR3 sequence (DNA): TGTGCCAGCCGCCGCCACGGAGAATTAAGCTCCTATAATTCACCCCTCCACTTT. As protein: CASRRHGELSSYNSPLHF.

The chain links TRBV15 to TRBJ2-3, with D unresolved. Trimming cost V 0 bases and J 6 bases, with 4 bases left between them. The CDR3 contains 12 residues. Germline-derived CDR1 and CDR2 are LNHNV and YYDKDF (reference sequence). The chain's CDR3 is CATSRDLDTQYF. DNA for the CDR3: TGTGCCACCAGCAGAGATCTGGATACGCAGTATTTT.

The J gene is TRBJ2-7, the V gene TRBV29-1, with 9 positions matching TRBD1. CDR3 length: 14 amino acids. Trimming cost V 2 bases and J 3 bases; bases outside gene matches: 5. Germline V gene lookup returns CDR1 SQVTM and CDR2 ANQGSEA. CDR3 protein: CSVEPLGQGYEQYF. The CDR3 region has the DNA TGCAGCGTTGAACCATTGGGACAGGGCTACGAGCAGTACTTC.

The chain employs TRBV11-3 and TRBJ2-3; 7 bases fit TRBD1. Germline trimming cut 5 bases from V and 6 bases from J; bases unmatched to any gene: 5. Germline V gives CDR1 SGHNT, CDR2 YENEEA. The CDR3 extends over 13 amino acids. CDR3 nucleotides: TGTGCCAGCAGCGTTACAGGGGTGGATACGCAGTATTTT. Translation gives CASSVTGVDTQYF.

The gene calls are TRBV24-1 and TRBJ2-1, with D possibly TRBD2 on 5 matching bases. The CDR3 sequence is 11 residues long. V was shortened by 4 bases and J by 8 bases, with 5 bases between the two germline ends. CDR1 KGHDR and CDR2 SFDVKD come from the germline V gene. CDR3 nucleotides: TGTGCCACCAGTGACGGGGATGAGCAGTTCTTC. Its translation is CATSDGDEQFF.

The chain recombines TRBV4-3 with TRBJ2-3; 8 bases fit TRBD1. V shed 4 bases and J 2 bases; nucleotides not matched to a gene: 11. Germline assignment: CDR1 LGHNA and CDR2 YSLEER. The CDR3 spans 17 residues. CDR3 nucleotide sequence: TGCGCCAGCAGCCCCTACCTGGACAGGGTTACCACAGATACGCAGTATTTT. Its protein product is CASSPYLDRVTTDTQYF.

The chain couples TRBV5-4 to TRBJ2-2; 10 nucleotides line up with TRBD2. The CDR3 has 16 residues. The J segment lost 5 bases and the V segment lost 4 bases, leaving 8 bases of the junction unmatched. Germline CDR1 reads SGHNT; CDR2 reads YYREEE (reference sequence). The CDR3 protein is CASSDLAGADTGELFF. The CDR3 bases are TGTGCCAGCAGCGATCTAGCGGGAGCGGATACCGGGGAGCTGTTTTTT.

The rearrangement links TRBV9 to TRBJ2-1, with 9 nucleotides matching TRBD2. With V trimmed by 0 bases and J by 7 bases, 14 bases remained unmatched. In germline, CDR1 is SGDLS, CDR2 YYNGEE. This CDR3 comprises 18 residues. The CDR3 spells CASSVDPSTSGLLNEQFF. CDR3 in DNA: TGTGCCAGCAGCGTAGACCCGTCGACTAGCGGATTACTTAATGAGCAGTTCTTC.